The entry that follows covers one T cell receptor (beta chain) sequence. The record originates from a study of blood T cell repertoires in COVID-19. Across the study: Spain, Italy and the United States supplied samples that represented acute and convalescent COVID-19. In each case, the material was cDNA or gDNA derived from T cells, B-cell-depleted T cells, or PBMCs.

Libraries were prepared by immunoSEQ multiplex PCR; TCRdb keeps only in-frame clonotypes and omits some of them. The sample lists over 150,000 clones; 87% were seen once. Sequencing used peripheral blood. This sequence originates from a woman in her 70s with COVID-19, enrolled during active disease.

The CDR3 region is CASSFPGQGNQPQHF. The CDR3 DNA is TGTGCCAGCAGTTTCCCCGGACAGGGCAATCAGCCCCAGCATTTT. The rearrangement joins TRBV28 to TRBJ1-5; TRBD1 matches at 7 bases. CDR3 length: 15 amino acids. The germline CDR1 and CDR2 sequences are MDHEN and SYDVKM. V was pared by 3 bases and J by 2 bases, with 4 bases of the junction left unmatched.